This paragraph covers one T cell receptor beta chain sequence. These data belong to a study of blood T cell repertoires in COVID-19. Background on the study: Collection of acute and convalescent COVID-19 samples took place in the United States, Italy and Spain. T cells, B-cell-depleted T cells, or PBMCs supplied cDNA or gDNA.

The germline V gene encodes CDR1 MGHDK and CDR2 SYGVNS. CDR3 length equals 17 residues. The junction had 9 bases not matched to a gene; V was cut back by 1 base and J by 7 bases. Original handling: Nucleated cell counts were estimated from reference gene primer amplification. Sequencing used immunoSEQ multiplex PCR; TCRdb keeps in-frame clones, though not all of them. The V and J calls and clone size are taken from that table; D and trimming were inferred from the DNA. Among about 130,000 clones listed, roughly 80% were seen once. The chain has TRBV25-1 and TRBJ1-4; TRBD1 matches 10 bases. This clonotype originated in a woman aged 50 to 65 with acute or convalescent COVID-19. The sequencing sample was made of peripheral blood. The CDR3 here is CASSEWGERTGGEKLFF. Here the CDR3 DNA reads TGTGCCAGCAGTGAATGGGGTGAAAGGACAGGGGGTGAAAAACTGTTTTTT.